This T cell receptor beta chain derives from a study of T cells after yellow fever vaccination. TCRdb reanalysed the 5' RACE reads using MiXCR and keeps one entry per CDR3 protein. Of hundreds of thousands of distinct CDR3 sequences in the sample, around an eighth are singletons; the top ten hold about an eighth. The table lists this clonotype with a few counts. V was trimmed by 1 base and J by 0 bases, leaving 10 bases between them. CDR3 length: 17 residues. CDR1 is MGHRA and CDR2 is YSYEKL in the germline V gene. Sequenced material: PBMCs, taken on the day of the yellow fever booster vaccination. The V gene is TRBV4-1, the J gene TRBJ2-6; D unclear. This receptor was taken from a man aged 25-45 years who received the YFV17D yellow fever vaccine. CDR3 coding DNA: TGCGCCAGCAGCCAAGCTTCACCCGGCTCTGGGGCCAACGTCCTGACTTTC. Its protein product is CASSQASPGSGANVLTF.